This is a list of T cell receptor beta chains from one sample in a study of T cell responses to AZD1222 COVID-19 vaccine. The protocol was immunoSEQ multiplex PCR, while the TCRdb copy is restricted to in-frame clones and leaves out a portion. The sample comprises under 150,000 clones, about 93% of which are singletons, and 5% to 6.5% rests with the top ten. The sequenced sample was peripheral blood, obtained on day 0 of AZD1222 vaccination. These receptors came from an adult in good health. Each CDR3 is given with its conserved first and last residue. D genes are given only for firm matches. Not every row has a clone size; where given, it reads once, few, many or a size class.

D gene	V gene	J gene	clone size	CDR3 DNA	CDR3 protein
-	TRBV6-5	TRBJ1-2	-	TGTGCCAGCAGTTACGGCCCTATTACAGGGTTATATGGCTACACCTTC	CASSYGPITGLYGYTF
TRBD2	TRBV6-7	TRBJ2-7	-	TGTGCCAGCAGTTTCATAGCGGGGGCGCCCGTTTGCGAGCAGTACTTC	CASSFIAGAPVCEQYF
-	TRBV4-3	TRBJ2-1	-	TGCGCCAGCAGCCAAGATCTGGGGCCGAATGAGCAGTTCTTC	CASSQDLGPNEQFF
-	TRBV30	TRBJ2-2	-	TGTGCCTGGAGTGTAGTGGCAGGAGGGGAGCTGTTTTTT	CAWSVVAGGELFF
-	TRBV10-3	TRBJ1-1	-	TGTGCCATCAGTGAACTCGGGTCCACTGAAGCTTTCTTT	CAISELGSTEAFF
TRBD2	TRBV5-1	TRBJ2-3	-	TGCGCCAGCAGCTTGGATCCGCGGGAGGGCCGGGAGGCGCAGTATTTT	CASSLDPREGREAQYF
-	TRBV21-1	TRBJ1-2	-	TGTGCCAGCAGCAAAAGGGGAGACAACTCCTATGGCTACACCTTC	CASSKRGDNSYGYTF
-	TRBV7-2	TRBJ1-4	-	TGTGCCAGCAGCTTAGACCTGGCAACTAATGAAAAACTGTTTTTT	CASSLDLATNEKLFF
-	TRBV10-3	TRBJ2-1	-	TGTGCCATCAGTGTCCTAGGAAGAAGTGGGAATGAGCAGTTCTTC	CAISVLGRSGNEQFF
TRBD1	TRBV19	TRBJ2-7	-	TGTGCCAGTAGTATAGATAGACAGGGACCCTACGAGCAGTACTTC	CASSIDRQGPYEQYF
-	TRBV18	TRBJ2-1	-	TGTGCCAGCTCACCACCTTTAGCGAGGGGCCGCAGCTCCTACAATGAGCAGTTCTTC	CASSPPLARGRSSYNEQFF
TRBD2	TRBV19	TRBJ2-2	-	TGTGCCAGTAGTGTTGGGACTAGCGGGAGAATAACCGGGGAGCTGTTTTTT	CASSVGTSGRITGELFF
TRBD1	TRBV14	TRBJ1-2	-	TGTGCCAGCAGCCAACAGGGGGATCCCCACTCCTATGGCTACACCTTC	CASSQQGDPHSYGYTF
TRBD2	TRBV9	TRBJ2-1	-	TGTGCCAGCAGCCCTGGACTAGCCGGCAATGAGCAGTTCTTC	CASSPGLAGNEQFF
TRBD2	TRBV3-1/TRBV3-2	TRBJ2-2	-	TGTGCCAGCCAACGACGGGGGGGACTCACCGGGGAGCTGTTTTTT	CASQRRGGLTGELFF
-	TRBV28	TRBJ1-4	-	TGTGCCAGCAGTTTTCCAACTAATGAAAAACTGTTTTTT	CASSFPTNEKLFF
TRBD1	TRBV18	TRBJ1-2	-	TGTGCCAGCTCACAGGGACAGGGGGGCTACACCTTC	CASSQGQGGYTF
TRBD2	TRBV6-2/TRBV6-3	TRBJ2-7	-	TGTGCCAGCAGTTACTCTTACCGAACTAGCGCCGAGCAGTACTTC	CASSYSYRTSAEQYF
TRBD1	TRBV7-9	TRBJ1-1	-	TGTGCCAGCTGGAACAGGGGGACTGAAGCTTTCTTT	CASWNRGTEAFF
-	TRBV5-1	TRBJ1-1	few	TGCGCCAGCAGGGGGCAGGGGAAAATGAACACTGAAGCTTTCTTT	CASRGQGKMNTEAFF
TRBD1	TRBV7-6	TRBJ1-1	-	TGTGCCAGCAGCTTAAGGGCCGACAGGGACACTGAAGCTTTCTTT	CASSLRADRDTEAFF
-	TRBV2	TRBJ1-3	-	TGTGCCAGCAGTGAATATGGTGGGGGTGGCTCTGGAAACACCATATATTTT	CASSEYGGGGSGNTIYF
-	TRBV7-6	TRBJ1-1	-	TGTGCCAGCAGCTCCGATATCATCGACGGGACAATGAACACTGAAGCTTTCTTT	CASSSDIIDGTMNTEAFF
TRBD1	TRBV11-2	TRBJ1-6	-	TGTGCCAGCAGCTTAGGGACAGGGGGATCACCCCTCCACTTT	CASSLGTGGSPLHF
TRBD1	TRBV10-3	TRBJ1-2	-	TGTGCCATCAGTGAGCCAGCACAGGGGGGGGATGGCTACACCTTC	CAISEPAQGGDGYTF
TRBD1	TRBV30	TRBJ2-7	-	TGTGCCTGGAGTGACAAGGGACAGGTAACCTACGAGCAGTACTTC	CAWSDKGQVTYEQYF
-	TRBV28	TRBJ2-7	-	TGTGCCAGCAACCGGGATTCCTCCTACGAGCAGTACTTC	CASNRDSSYEQYF